This passage covers 17 T cell receptor beta chains from one sample sequenced in a study of radiation and T cells in renal cell carcinoma. Libraries were prepared by immunoSEQ multiplex PCR; TCRdb keeps only in-frame clonotypes and omits some of them. The profile shows approximately 120,000 clones, around 83% of them singletons. Time point denoted: baseline pretreatment blood. The sample's treatment: 15 Gy SBRT to primary tumor, nephrectomy 4 weeks later. Sequencing used blood, obtained from a patient whose treatment included radiotherapy and nephrectomy. Receptors were obtained from a woman aged 60-75 years with renal cell carcinoma.

J is TRBJ1-2 and V is TRBV5-1, with TRBD1 matching 7 bases. Looked up from germline, CDR1 is SGHRS and CDR2 is YFSETQ. J lost 8 bases, V lost 4 bases, and 8 bases had no gene match. The CDR3 covers 13 residues. The CDR3 DNA reads as TGCGCCAGCAGCAGGTCAGGGGGAGGCGGCTACACCTTC. Amino acid sequence: CASSRSGGGGYTF.

The chain combines TRBV2 with TRBJ2-3, with 11 positions matching TRBD1. The junction had 10 bases not matched to a gene; V was cut back by 6 bases and J by 5 bases. Germline loops: CDR1 SNHLY, CDR2 FYNNEI. The CDR3 runs 16 residues. The CDR3 bases are TGTGCCAGCAGGTTTCTAGGGACAGGGGGTAGAGATACGCAGTATTTT. This gives the protein CASRFLGTGGRDTQYF.

In its sample, this clone was seen once. The rearrangement uses TRBV28 and TRBJ2-2, with D hard to call. Germline CDR1 is MDHEN and CDR2 is SYDVKM. There are 11 residues in the CDR3. The V end lost 7 bases, the J end lost 7 bases, and 7 bases lay between the germline ends. This CDR3 is CASTLVGELFF. DNA of the CDR3: TGTGCCAGCACTCTGGTCGGGGAGCTGTTTTTT.

This rearrangement joins TRBV5-1 to TRBJ1-3, with a weak D call TRBD1 (6 bases). The CDR3 is 14 amino acids. CDR1 is SGHRS and CDR2 is YFSETQ in the germline V gene. V was pared by 5 bases and J by 3 bases, with 12 bases between. CDR3 amino acids: CASRKETGGNTIYF. The CDR3 DNA follows: TGCGCCAGCAGAAAGGAGACAGGTGGAAACACCATATATTTT.

CDR3 residues: CAWGTPYYGYTF. The CDR3 DNA is TGTGCCTGGGGGACCCCCTACTATGGCTACACCTTC. The chain links TRBV30 to TRBJ1-2; weak D call: TRBD1 (5 bases). This CDR3 spans 12 amino acids. Trimming took off 5 bases at V and 3 bases at J, with 10 bases between the two ends. Germline V gene data show CDR1 as GTSNPN and CDR2 as SVGIG (reference sequence).

V is TRBV27 and J is TRBJ2-7; possible D gene TRBD2, 5 bases. Trimming pared 2 bases from V and 0 bases from J, leaving 8 bases between. Germline lookup yields CDR1 MNHEY and CDR2 SMNVEV (reference sequence). This CDR3 has 14 residues. CDR3 residues: CASSLIASSYEQYF. CDR3 sequence (DNA): TGTGCCAGCAGTTTAATAGCGAGCTCCTACGAGCAGTACTTC.

The chain combines TRBV28 with TRBJ1-6; D remains ambiguous. Germline V gene lookup returns CDR1 MDHEN and CDR2 SYDVKM. The CDR3 has 13 amino acids. Trimming cost V 3 bases and J 10 bases, with 10 bases left between them. The CDR3 DNA reads TGTGCCAGCAGTTTCAACATGGGCTCACCCCTCCACTTT. This translates into CASSFNMGSPLHF.

The rearrangement uses TRBV19 and TRBJ1-5; 11 nucleotides align to TRBD1. The J segment lost 5 bases and the V segment lost 11 bases, leaving 8 bases of the junction unmatched. This CDR3 is 14 amino acids long. Germline loops: CDR1 LNHDA, CDR2 SQIVND (reference sequence). The CDR3 sequence is CASKGQGEDQPQHF. The CDR3 bases are TGTGCCTCCAAGGGACAGGGGGAAGATCAGCCCCAGCATTTT. The entire variable domain, with the rest obtained from reference TRBV19 and TRBJ1-5, is as follows: DGGITQSPKYLFRKEGQNVTLSCEQNLNHDAMYWYRQDPGQGLRLIYYSQIVNDFQKGDIAEGYSVSREKKESFPLTVTSAQKNPTAFYLCASKGQGEDQPQHFGDGTRLSIL.

The CDR3 sequence is CASSLVETATYEQYF. The CDR3, as DNA: TGTGCCAGCAGTTTGGTGGAGACAGCGACCTACGAGCAGTACTTC. This rearrangement joins TRBV28 to TRBJ2-7; D is perhaps TRBD1 (5 bases). CDR1 and CDR2 from the germline V gene are MDHEN and SYDVKM. This CDR3 spans 15 amino acids. Trimming removed 3 bases at V and 2 bases at J, with 14 bases between.

The rearrangement joins TRBV4-1 to TRBJ1-2; D is unresolved. Germline assignment: CDR1 MGHRA and CDR2 YSYEKL. CDR3 size: 12 residues. The V gene lost 3 bases and the J gene lost 8 bases, with 10 bases spanning the gap. CDR3 coding DNA: TGCGCCAGCAGCCACCCGGCCAGCGGCTACACCTTC. This codes for CASSHPASGYTF.

The CDR3 DNA is TGTGCCAGCAGCGAGACGGCTGGGGGGCGTCTTCGTGGCTACACCTTC. Translated, it gives CASSETAGGRLRGYTF. The J gene is TRBJ1-2, the V gene TRBV9; maybe TRBD1 (6 bases). Trimming removed 3 bases from V and 7 bases from J, with 22 bases in between. This CDR3 region has 16 residues. Germline V gene data show CDR1 as SGDLS and CDR2 as YYNGEE.

The CDR3 region has the DNA TGTGCCAGCAGTTTTCAAAGCTCCTACAATGAGCAGTTCTTC. Amino acids: CASSFQSSYNEQFF. The genes are TRBV2 and TRBJ2-1; unclear D gene. The CDR3 loop spans 14 amino acids. The germline V gene encodes CDR1 SNHLY and CDR2 FYNNEI. V gave up 5 bases and J gave up 0 bases, with 8 bases separating them. The full variable domain, rest sourced from reference TRBV2 and TRBJ2-1, is EPEVTQTPSHQVTQMGQEVILRCVPISNHLYFYWYRQILGQKVEFLVSFYNNEISEKSEIFDDQFSVERPDGSNFTLKIRSTKLEDSAMYFCASSFQSSYNEQFFGPGTRLTVL.

This chain joins TRBV19 and TRBJ2-3; a possible D gene is TRBD2 (6 bases). Germline CDR1 LNHDA, CDR2 SQIVND (reference sequence). The CDR3 runs 16 residues. V shed 3 bases and J shed 3 bases, with 16 bases lying between them. The CDR3 nucleotides read TGTGCCAGTAGTATCGAGTTAGCGGTAAGGACAGATACGCAGTATTTT. Amino acids: CASSIELAVRTDTQYF. Filled out from reference TRBV19 and TRBJ2-3, the complete variable domain reads DGGITQSPKYLFRKEGQNVTLSCEQNLNHDAMYWYRQDPGQGLRLIYYSQIVNDFQKGDIAEGYSVSREKKESFPLTVTSAQKNPTAFYLCASSIELAVRTDTQYFGPGTRLTVL.

The chain has TRBV5-1 and TRBJ2-7; D ambiguous. The V gene's germline CDR1 is SGHRS and CDR2 YFSETQ. The V end lost 0 bases, the J end lost 2 bases, and 9 bases lay between the germline ends. The CDR3 extends over 14 amino acids. The CDR3: CASSLGSGTYEQYF. The CDR3 bases are TGCGCCAGCAGCTTGGGCAGTGGAACCTACGAGCAGTACTTC.

The rearrangement joins TRBV19 to TRBJ2-2, with TRBD1 matching over 11 bases. Germline V gene lookup returns CDR1 LNHDA and CDR2 SQIVND (reference sequence). V gave up 10 bases and J gave up 1 base; unmatched junction bases: 11. The CDR3 sequence is 17 residues long. The CDR3: CATSDRGRFVNTGELFF. The CDR3 DNA reads as TGTGCCACTTCGGACAGGGGGCGATTTGTGAACACCGGGGAGCTGTTTTTT.

This chain's CDR3 is CASSFGSTGSEAFF. The CDR3 DNA is TGTGCCAGCAGCTTCGGCAGCACGGGGTCTGAAGCTTTCTTT. V usage is TRBV11-2 and J usage is TRBJ1-1, with D hard to call. V lost 3 bases and J lost 6, with 14 bases in between. In germline, CDR1 is SGHAT, CDR2 FQNNGV. The CDR3 consists of 14 residues. The entire variable domain, with the rest obtained from reference TRBV11-2 and TRBJ1-1, is as follows: EAGVAQSPRYKIIEKRQSVAFWCNPISGHATLYWYQQILGQGPKLLIQFQNNGVVDDSQLPKDRFSAERLKGVDSTLKIQPAKLEDSAVYLCASSFGSTGSEAFFGQGTRLTVV.

The V gene is TRBV11-2, the J gene TRBJ1-2; D might be TRBD1 (6 bases). The germline V gene encodes CDR1 SGHAT and CDR2 FQNNGV. With 1 base removed from V and 4 bases from J, the gap between germline ends came to 13 bases. CDR3 length: 15 amino acids. CDR3 in amino acids: CASSLVPGERYGYTF. The CDR3 DNA reads TGTGCCAGCAGCTTAGTACCAGGGGAGCGCTATGGCTACACCTTC. Complete variable domain (other parts from reference TRBV11-2 and TRBJ1-2): EAGVAQSPRYKIIEKRQSVAFWCNPISGHATLYWYQQILGQGPKLLIQFQNNGVVDDSQLPKDRFSAERLKGVDSTLKIQPAKLEDSAVYLCASSLVPGERYGYTFGSGTRLTVV.